The T cell receptor (beta chain) described here comes from a study of post-analysis software for immune sequencing data. Researchers reported that TCR beta cDNA libraries carried unique molecular identifiers. TCRdb reprocessed the PCR reads via MiXCR and lists one record per CDR3 protein. The sample lists roughly 200,000 distinct CDR3 sequences; 29% were seen once. At least ten counts were recorded for this clonotype. This clonotype was obtained from a girl between 2 and 17 years old with multiple sclerosis. Sequencing was done on a sample of blood.

The CDR3 sequence: CASSVKTSGTYNEQFF. The CDR3 nucleotides are TGCGCCAGCAGCGTGAAGACTAGCGGGACCTACAATGAGCAGTTCTTC. This sequence joins TRBV5-1 and TRBJ2-1; 11 bases fit TRBD2. The germline gives CDR1 SGHRS, CDR2 YFSETQ. The CDR3 spans 16 residues. J was trimmed by 2 bases and V by 4 bases; bases with no gene match: 5. Filled out from reference TRBV5-1 and TRBJ2-1, the complete variable domain reads KAGVTQTPRYLIKTRGQQVTLSCSPISGHRSVSWYQQTPGQGLQFLFEYFSETQRNKGNFPGRFSGRQFSNSRSEMNVSTLELGDSALYLCASSVKTSGTYNEQFFGPGTRLTVL.